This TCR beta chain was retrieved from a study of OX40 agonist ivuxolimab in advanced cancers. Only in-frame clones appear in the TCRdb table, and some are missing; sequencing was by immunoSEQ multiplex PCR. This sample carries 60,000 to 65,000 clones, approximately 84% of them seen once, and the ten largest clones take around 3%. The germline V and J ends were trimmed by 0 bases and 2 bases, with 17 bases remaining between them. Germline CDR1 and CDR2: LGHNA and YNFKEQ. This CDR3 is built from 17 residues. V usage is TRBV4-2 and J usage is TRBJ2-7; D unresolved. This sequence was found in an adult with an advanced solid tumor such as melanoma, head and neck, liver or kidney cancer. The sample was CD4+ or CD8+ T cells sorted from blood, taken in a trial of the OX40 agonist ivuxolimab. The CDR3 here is CASSQDRSGLRPYEQYF. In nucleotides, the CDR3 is TGTGCCAGCAGCCAAGATCGGTCAGGCCTGAGACCCTACGAGCAGTACTTC.